This T cell receptor beta chain is drawn from a study of multiple sclerosis patients with progressive multifocal leukoencephalopathy. As regards this clone: The antigen remains undetermined. Relative to the germline gene, one junction end is altered; a read error may explain this.

Germline CDR1 reads SSHAT; CDR2 reads FNYEAQ (reference sequence). This CDR3 spans 17 amino acids. General study points: The findings' link to JC virus versus immunocompromise remained uncertain. Preferential TRBV-TRBJ pairings or common gene usage were not detected at PML.

Sequencing was at survey level. The method was immunoSEQ multiplex PCR; TCRdb's version includes in-frame clones alone and lacks a portion of them. Altogether more than 30,000 clones are present, about 92% being singletons, with the ten largest covering more than 1.5%. Specified time point: before natalizumab initiation. This clonotype was obtained from a man aged 30-40 years with multiple sclerosis. Sequenced input: PBMCs. The J gene is TRBJ2-1, the V gene TRBV7-7; 9 positions match TRBD1. CDR3 residues: CASSLGSGTGTYNEQFF. CDR3 coding DNA: TGTGCTAGCAGCTTAGGTAGTGGGACAGGGACATACAATGAGCAGTTCTTC.